This is a list of T cell receptor beta chains from one sample in a study of early T cells in non-severe SARS-CoV-2 infection. MiXCR was run by TCRdb on the 5' RACE reads, yielding one entry per CDR3 protein. The sample includes tens of thousands of distinct CDR3 sequences, approximately 9.2% of them seen just once. The source material was whole blood, sampled at baseline. The receptors derive from an adult who was a healthcare worker with PCR-confirmed SARS-CoV-2 infection or an uninfected control (not recorded which). Both conserved end residues are part of each CDR3. D genes are given only for firm matches. Some rows mark clone size as missing; the rest say once, few, many or name a class of expanded clone.

D gene	V gene	J gene	clone size	CDR3 protein	CDR3 DNA
TRBD1	TRBV10-3	TRBJ1-6	.	CAIRQGANNSPLHF	TGTGCCATCAGGCAGGGGGCGAATAATTCACCCCTCCACTTT
TRBD1	TRBV9	TRBJ1-6	many	CASSTGQGATNSPLHF	TGTGCCAGCAGCACAGGACAGGGGGCCACCAATTCACCCCTCCACTTT
.	TRBV9	TRBJ1-5	few	CASSVEPRTPQHF	TGTGCCAGCAGCGTAGAACCCCGTACCCCCCAGCATTTT
TRBD2	TRBV6-1	TRBJ2-1	few	CASSPGTSGSYEQFF	TGTGCCAGCAGCCCCGGGACTAGCGGGAGCTATGAGCAGTTCTTC
TRBD1	TRBV6-2/TRBV6-3	TRBJ2-2	few	CASSYSDRGYSGELFF	TGTGCCAGCAGTTACTCGGACAGGGGATATAGCGGGGAGCTGTTTTTT
TRBD1	TRBV12-3/TRBV12-4	TRBJ1-2	.	CASSPGTGAIGGYTF	TGTGCCAGCAGTCCGGGGACAGGGGCCATTGGTGGCTACACCTTC
TRBD2	TRBV12-3/TRBV12-4	TRBJ2-1	many	CASSLFLAGVEEQFF	TGTGCCAGCAGTTTATTCCTAGCGGGAGTAGAGGAGCAGTTCTTC
.	TRBV29-1	TRBJ1-2	many	CSAEIGPRYTF	TGCAGCGCCGAGATCGGCCCTCGCTACACCTTC
TRBD1	TRBV4-1	TRBJ1-1	many	CASRSSQGGAEAFF	TGCGCCAGCAGATCCTCACAGGGGGGGGCTGAAGCTTTCTTT
.	TRBV7-6	TRBJ1-1	.	CASSLGGGTEAFF	TGTGCCAGCAGCTTAGGAGGCGGGACTGAAGCTTTCTTT
.	TRBV4-1	TRBJ1-6	few	CASSQRTGDWSSPLHF	TGCGCCAGCAGCCAGAGGACGGGGGATTGGAGTTCACCCCTCCACTTT
.	TRBV20-1	TRBJ2-7	.	CSARGPTYEQYF	TGCAGTGCTAGAGGACCAACCTACGAGCAGTACTTC
.	TRBV4-2	TRBJ2-1	many	CASSQGLEENEQFF	TGTGCCAGCAGCCAGGGACTTGAGGAGAATGAGCAGTTCTTC
.	TRBV3-1	TRBJ1-6	.	CASSQGLGGSSPLHF	TGTGCCAGCAGCCAAGGTCTGGGGGGCTCTTCACCCCTCCACTTT
.	TRBV12-3/TRBV12-4	TRBJ2-1	many	CASSLPTVYNEQFF	TGTGCCAGCAGCCTACCCACAGTCTACAATGAGCAGTTCTTC